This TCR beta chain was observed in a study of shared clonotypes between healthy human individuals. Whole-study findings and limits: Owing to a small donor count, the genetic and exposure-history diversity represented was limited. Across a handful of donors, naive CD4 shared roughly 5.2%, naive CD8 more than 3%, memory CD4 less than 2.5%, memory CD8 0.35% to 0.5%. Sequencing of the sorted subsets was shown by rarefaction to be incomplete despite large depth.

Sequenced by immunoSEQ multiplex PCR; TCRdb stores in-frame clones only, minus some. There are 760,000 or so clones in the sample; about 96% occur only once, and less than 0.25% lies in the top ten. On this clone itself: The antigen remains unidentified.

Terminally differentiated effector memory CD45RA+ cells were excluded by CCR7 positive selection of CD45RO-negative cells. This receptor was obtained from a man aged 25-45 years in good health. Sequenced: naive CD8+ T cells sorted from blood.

The DNA of the CDR3 is TGTGCCAGCAGTGACCGGCAAAGCAACACCGGGGAGCTGTTTTTT. Residues: CASSDRQSNTGELFF. The chain recombines TRBV2 with TRBJ2-2; D gene unclear. The germline V gene encodes CDR1 SNHLY and CDR2 FYNNEI. This CDR3 is built from 15 residues. Trimming pared 3 bases from V and 2 bases from J, leaving 10 bases between.